Listed below are T cell receptor beta chains from one sample, sequenced in a study of blood T cell repertoires in COVID-19. The table came from immunoSEQ multiplex PCR; TCRdb's copy has only in-frame clones and leaves some out. The sample yields 300,000 to 400,000 clones, 88% seen once. The sequenced material came from peripheral blood. These receptors all come from a woman aged 45 to 65 with active or convalescent COVID-19. CDR3s leave out the opening cysteine and the closing phenylalanine or tryptophan. Fields, in order: V gene, J gene, CDR3 protein.

>TRBV28|TRBJ1-2
ASSWQGYGYT
>TRBV30|TRBJ2-1
AWREGPGGLAGAEQF
>TRBV7-2|TRBJ1-3
ASSLRHSGSGNTIY
>TRBV28|TRBJ2-3
ASSLGWGEFTDTQY
>TRBV28|TRBJ2-7
ASSGNAGTGGYLRHEQY
>TRBV15|TRBJ1-5
ATSRRPSSGNSNQPQH
>TRBV18|TRBJ2-7
ASSRNTGGSSYEQY
>TRBV25-1|TRBJ1-5
ASSDNYSNQPQH
>TRBV6-5|TRBJ2-1
ASSKRAEQF
>TRBV30|TRBJ2-7
AWINPGLRYEQY
>TRBV12-3/TRBV12-4|TRBJ1-1
ASSLSVTTEAF
>TRBV10-3|TRBJ2-7
AISEDYTDYEQY
>TRBV12-3/TRBV12-4|TRBJ1-2
ASSLGHRGHYT
>TRBV6-6|TRBJ1-5
ATVQGSGQPQH
>TRBV5-1|TRBJ2-1
ASRSGSYNEQF
>TRBV2|TRBJ1-1
ASGSGENTEAF
>TRBV28|TRBJ1-1
ASSLDSFYPTEAF
>TRBV3-1/TRBV3-2|TRBJ1-4
ASSQDRGRAGATNEKLF
>TRBV7-6|TRBJ2-1
ASSRTSGRHEQF
>TRBV28|TRBJ2-1
ASTSLLAGGPKNEQF
>TRBV7-9|TRBJ2-7
ASSQRLLAQGIPYEQY
>TRBV28|TRBJ2-5
ASTSVEGVGETQY
>TRBV27|TRBJ1-5
ASSGGIGGNQPQH
>TRBV6-6|TRBJ1-1
ASILANRGTEAF
>TRBV3-1/TRBV3-2|TRBJ1-4
ASSQVQQGINEKLF
>TRBV18|TRBJ1-4
ASSPRTRDEKLF
>TRBV4-1|TRBJ1-3
ASSQGAAGYSGNTIY
>TRBV30|TRBJ1-1
AWAGDTEAF
>TRBV5-1|TRBJ1-3
ASSLDGTNTIY
>TRBV19|TRBJ2-5
ASSSGLAGAPTLQETQY
>TRBV5-6|TRBJ2-3
ASSPGEGTDTQY
>TRBV11-2|TRBJ2-7
ASSLFTGPAAYEQY
>TRBV4-1|TRBJ1-1
ASSQLAATREAF
>TRBV6-1|TRBJ1-3
ASSETRGTPGNTIY
>TRBV28|TRBJ1-6
ASSIPGREGPPLH
>TRBV19|TRBJ1-5
ASSAGTWSNQPQH
>TRBV5-4|TRBJ1-6
ASSSVTGSVSSPLH
>TRBV7-9|TRBJ1-2
ASSNRQTNYGYT
>TRBV11-2|TRBJ1-1
ASSPRVGNTEAF
>TRBV18|TRBJ1-3
ASLRGTEGNTIY
>TRBV7-9|TRBJ2-3
ASNERGVDTQY
>TRBV30|TRBJ2-1
AWGRGRRADEQF
>TRBV27|TRBJ1-4
ASRPLWAPDRGANEKLF
>TRBV6-6|TRBJ1-5
ASSSNGGSQPQH
>TRBV29-1|TRBJ1-1
SGRRGRGPVAF
>TRBV19|TRBJ2-2
ASSIFSGRDTGELF
>TRBV6-2/TRBV6-3|TRBJ1-5
ASSYPDSSNQPQH
>TRBV28|TRBJ2-7
ASSPGWSYEQY
>TRBV19|TRBJ1-1
ASSIQMGTGPMNTEAF
>TRBV13|TRBJ2-1
ASRPLGEHNEQF
>TRBV9|TRBJ2-7
ASSPREVATYEQY
>TRBV6-2/TRBV6-3|TRBJ1-2
ASSPPGQGFVGYGYT